This T cell receptor beta chain was observed in a study of blood T cell repertoires in COVID-19. Per the original data handling: The authors estimated nucleated cell counts from reference gene primer amplification. The assay was immunoSEQ multiplex PCR, and TCRdb's table has in-frame clones only and misses some. V, J and clone size reflect that table, while D and trimming were determined from the DNA. The profile shows roughly 180,000 clones, approximately 86% of them singletons. Germline lookup yields CDR1 SGHTA and CDR2 FQGTGA. V was cut by 5 bases and J by 8 bases, with 10 bases left in between. The CDR3 extends over 12 amino acids.

J is TRBJ2-4 and V is TRBV7-3, with D possibly being TRBD2 (5 bases). Source material: peripheral blood. This receptor was identified in a man aged 55 to 70 who had recovered from COVID-19. The CDR3 loop is CASSPNGDIQYF. The CDR3 bases are TGTGCCAGCAGCCCTAACGGGGACATTCAGTACTTC.